The 22 T cell receptor beta chains reported below all come from one sample, sequenced in a study of PD-L1 blockade in urothelial cancer. Stated time point: pretreatment peripheral blood. Libraries were prepared by immunoSEQ multiplex PCR; TCRdb keeps only in-frame clonotypes and omits some of them. The table has some 100,000 clones, roughly nine tenths seen once. The sample in question was PBMCs, obtained around atezolizumab (anti-PD-L1) treatment. These receptors originate from a woman at least 80 years old with urothelial cancer.

The V and J genes are TRBV7-3 and TRBJ2-1, with 9 bases that match TRBD2. The CDR3 is 15 amino acids. The V gene's germline CDR1 is SGHTA and CDR2 FQGTGA. The V segment lost 4 bases and the J segment 2 bases; nucleotides outside the gene matches: 3. The CDR3 spells CASSSTSGPYNEQFF. The DNA for the CDR3 is TGTGCCAGCAGCTCGACTAGCGGTCCCTACAATGAGCAGTTCTTC.

V gene TRBV5-1 combines with J gene TRBJ2-2; D possibly corresponds to TRBD2 (6 bases). Trimming left V 2 bases short and J 3 bases short, with 23 bases between. Germline V gives CDR1 SGHRS, CDR2 YFSETQ. The CDR3 runs to 19 residues. CDR3 bases: TGCGCCAGCAGCTTCAGGGACTTACCGCCACCAATCCACACCGGGGAGCTGTTTTTT. Translated: CASSFRDLPPPIHTGELFF.

The chain has TRBV18 and TRBJ1-3; 10 bases map to TRBD1. Trimming cost V 5 bases and J 0 bases; bases outside gene matches: 10. The CDR3 runs 18 residues. The V gene's germline CDR1 is KGHSH and CDR2 LQKENI. Here the CDR3 DNA reads TGTGCCAGCTCAGAGACAGGGGGCGTCCTGAGCTCTGGAAACACCATATATTTT. Protein product: CASSETGGVLSSGNTIYF. The full variable domain, in which reference TRBV18 and TRBJ1-3 provide the parts outside the CDR3, is NAGVMQNPRHLVRRRGQEARLRCSPMKGHSHVYWYRQLPEEGLKFMVYLQKENIIDESGMPKERFSAEFPKEGPSILRIQQVVRGDSAAYFCASSETGGVLSSGNTIYFGEGSWLTVV.

This chain joins TRBV9 and TRBJ1-2; D ambiguous. Trimming left V 0 bases short and J 3 bases short, with 9 bases between. The CDR3 is 14 amino acids. CDR1 and CDR2 from the germline V gene are SGDLS and YYNGEE. CDR3: CASSVGRRDYGYTF. The CDR3 nucleotides are TGTGCCAGCAGCGTAGGTAGGAGGGACTATGGCTACACCTTC.

The gene calls are TRBV13 and TRBJ1-1, with D perhaps matching TRBD1 (5 bases). Trimming took 1 base from V and 1 from J, leaving 10 bases between them. This CDR3 region has 15 residues. Germline V gene lookup returns CDR1 PRHDT and CDR2 FYEKMQ (reference sequence). CDR3 nucleotide sequence: TGTGCCAGCAGCTTAGTAGGGGAGGCGAACACTGAAGCTTTCTTT. Protein sequence: CASSLVGEANTEAFF.

In DNA, the CDR3 is TGTGCCAGCAGCGTAGGAGCGAACCAAGAGACCCAGTACTTC. This encodes CASSVGANQETQYF. The V gene is TRBV9, the J gene TRBJ2-5, with no clear D. The V gene's germline CDR1 is SGDLS and CDR2 YYNGEE. V was shortened by 0 bases and J by 0 bases, with 6 bases between the two germline ends. This CDR3 has 14 residues. The variable domain in full, with the rest retrieved from reference TRBV9 and TRBJ2-5, is DSGVTQTPKHLITATGQRVTLRCSPRSGDLSVYWYQQSLDQGLQFLIQYYNGEERAKGNILERFSAQQFPDLHSELNLSSLELGDSALYFCASSVGANQETQYFGPGTRLLVL.

This chain joins TRBV6-5 and TRBJ1-1, with 7 bases aligning to TRBD1. The CDR3 loop spans 15 amino acids. The ends lost 5 bases at V and 1 base at J; junction bases unmatched: 7. Germline CDR1 is MNHEY and CDR2 is SVGAGI. CDR3 sequence: CASSTYRGGNTEAFF. CDR3 DNA sequence: TGTGCCAGCAGTACGTACAGGGGAGGGAACACTGAAGCTTTCTTT.

The V gene is TRBV19, the J gene TRBJ1-3; 7 bases map to TRBD1. The junction had 5 bases not matched to a gene; V was cut back by 2 bases and J by 4 bases. There are 15 residues in the CDR3. Germline CDR1 reads LNHDA; CDR2 reads SQIVND (reference sequence). CDR3 nucleotides: TGTGCCAGTAGTATACAGACAGGGCGCGGAAACACCATATATTTT. Protein sequence: CASSIQTGRGNTIYF.

This chain joins TRBV28 and TRBJ1-1; possibly TRBD1 for D (5 bases). Germline CDR1 is MDHEN and CDR2 is SYDVKM. V lost 3 bases and J lost 6, with 14 bases in between. The CDR3 has 14 residues. CDR3: CASSFRTRGPEAFF. In nucleotides, the CDR3 is TGTGCCAGCAGTTTTCGGACACGAGGCCCTGAAGCTTTCTTT.

This clone has just one count. CDR3 in amino acids: CASSPDRFHEQYF. Written as DNA, the CDR3 is TGTGCCAGCAGCCCCGACAGGTTCCACGAGCAGTACTTC. The genes are TRBV7-7 and TRBJ2-7; TRBD1 might be the D (6 bases). Germline values: CDR1 SSHAT, CDR2 FNYEAQ (reference sequence). V lost 5 bases and J lost 5, with 13 bases in between. CDR3 length: 13 amino acids.

The rearrangement uses TRBV19 and TRBJ2-2, with 8 bases matching TRBD1. Germline V gene sequence: CDR1 LNHDA, CDR2 SQIVND (reference sequence). The length of the CDR3 is 15 residues. J was trimmed by 0 bases and V by 9 bases; bases with no gene match: 6. This CDR3 reads CASRKGQANTGELFF. The DNA for the CDR3 is TGTGCCAGCAGAAAGGGACAGGCGAACACCGGGGAGCTGTTTTTT.

This sequence joins TRBV5-4 and TRBJ2-2; 7 bases agree with TRBD2. CDR3 size: 19 residues. V dropped 0 bases and J dropped 4; count of bases not matched to a gene: 15. Germline CDR1 SGHNT, CDR2 YYREEE (reference sequence). In DNA form, the CDR3 reads TGTGCCAGCAGCTTGGACCGGAGGAGCGGGATGATAAGCACCGGGGAGCTGTTTTTT. Protein sequence: CASSLDRRSGMISTGELFF.

This clone was counted a single time. This chain joins TRBV6-1 and TRBJ1-2; D is unclear. The germline V gene has CDR1 MNHNS and CDR2 SASEGT. This CDR3 region has 13 residues. The ends were cut back, 3 bases at V and 7 bases at J, with 12 bases in the middle. CDR3 DNA: TGTGCCAGCAGTGACGGCAGGAATTCTGGCTACACCTTC. Protein product: CASSDGRNSGYTF.

V gene TRBV23-1 combines with J gene TRBJ2-7; a weak D match, TRBD1 (5 bases). TRBV23-1 is known as an ORF, though its function is uncertain. V was trimmed by 3 bases and J by 7 bases, leaving 10 bases between them. CDR3 length: 12 amino acids. Here the CDR3 reads CASSHRVWEQYF. CDR3 nucleotide sequence: TGCGCCAGCAGTCACAGGGTCTGGGAGCAGTACTTC.

This sequence joins TRBV29-1 and TRBJ2-3; TRBD2 matches 7 bases. This CDR3 contains 14 residues. In germline, CDR1 is SQVTM, CDR2 ANQGSEA. V lost 8 bases to trimming and J lost 2 bases; unmatched junction nucleotides: 10. DNA for the CDR3: TGCAGCCTCCTAGCTAGCGGCTACACAGATACGCAGTATTTT. The encoded protein is CSLLASGYTDTQYF.

The J gene is TRBJ1-3, the V gene TRBV15, with D tentatively TRBD1 (5 bases). V was trimmed by 1 base and J by 0 bases, leaving 10 bases between them. The CDR3 runs to 16 residues. Per germline, CDR1 LNHNV and CDR2 YYDKDF (reference sequence). This CDR3 is CATSRGGSVSGNTIYF. DNA of the CDR3: TGTGCCACCAGCAGAGGGGGCTCTGTCTCTGGAAACACCATATATTTT.

V usage is TRBV10-2 and J usage is TRBJ2-7; 7 bases map to TRBD2. With 2 bases clipped from V and 2 bases from J, the junction kept 9 bases outside the gene matches. The CDR3 runs to 16 residues. Germline CDR1 and CDR2: WSHSY and SAAADI. CDR3 sequence reads: CASSEKLGGGTYEQYF. As DNA, the CDR3 is TGCGCCAGCAGTGAGAAGTTGGGCGGGGGTACCTACGAGCAGTACTTC.

CDR3 bases: TGTGCCAGCAGCCAAGATGACACAGCCTCCTACAATGAGCAGTTCTTC. This gives the protein CASSQDDTASYNEQFF. The chain links TRBV4-2 to TRBJ2-1; D gene unclear. The CDR3 totals 16 residues. In germline, CDR1 is LGHNA, CDR2 YNFKEQ. Trimming shortened V by 0 bases and J by 0 bases, and 9 bases separated the two germline ends.

V and J are TRBV11-2 and TRBJ2-5; D ambiguous. The CDR3 is made up of 16 amino acids. The germline V and J ends were trimmed by 3 bases and 1 base, with 15 bases remaining between them. Germline values: CDR1 SGHAT, CDR2 FQNNGV. Here the CDR3 DNA reads TGTGCCAGCAGCTTGGGCACCCGTGGTGTCCAAGAGACCCAGTACTTC. Protein sequence: CASSLGTRGVQETQYF.

J is TRBJ2-1 and V is TRBV5-1, with 7 bases identical to TRBD2. Germline V gives CDR1 SGHRS, CDR2 YFSETQ. After removal of 7 bases from V and 2 bases from J, the junction contained 12 bases not matched to a gene. The CDR3 consists of 16 residues. This chain's CDR3 is CASGRGGGAAYNEQFF. The CDR3 DNA reads TGCGCCAGCGGGCGTGGGGGGGGTGCGGCCTACAATGAGCAGTTCTTC.

The rearrangement links TRBV5-1 to TRBJ2-1; 14 bases line up with TRBD2. The germline gives CDR1 SGHRS, CDR2 YFSETQ. The CDR3 loop spans 15 amino acids. V shed 4 bases, J shed 8 bases, and the junction held 5 bases outside the gene matches. The CDR3 sequence is CASSPGLAGEHEQFF. The CDR3 coding sequence is TGCGCCAGCAGCCCGGGACTAGCGGGAGAACATGAGCAGTTCTTC.

This clone was picked up a small number of times. The rearrangement links TRBV19 to TRBJ1-2, with 11 nucleotides matching TRBD1. After removal of 9 bases from V and 4 bases from J, the junction contained 10 bases not matched to a gene. CDR1 is LNHDA, CDR2 SQIVND, per germline (reference sequence). This CDR3 contains 15 residues. The CDR3 loop reads CASLPDRGLFYGYTF. CDR3 bases: TGTGCCAGCCTCCCGGACAGGGGGCTGTTCTATGGCTACACCTTC.